The clone carrying this T cell receptor beta chain was found a few times. Its matching antigen is unknown. The junction departs from the called germline gene at one end, perhaps through a read error. The treatment: 15 to 20 received Ad26.COV2.S at low or high dose, single or two shots; five or six received placebo; per-sample allocation not given. After the first vaccine or placebo injection, samples were drawn on day 63. The data derive from a study of Ad26.COV2.S vaccination and SARS-CoV-2 variants. Study as a whole: Recipients of Ad26.COV2.S got it intramuscularly, once or twice 56 days apart.

Using immunoSEQ multiplex PCR, the repertoire was profiled, and TCRdb retains in-frame clones only, with some absent. Among approximately 340,000 clones listed, about 85% were seen once. There are 9 residues in the CDR3. CDR1 and CDR2 (germline): MNHEY, SMNVEV (reference sequence). Whole-study findings and limits: Recipients given vaccine exceeded placebo recipients in spike-specific TCR breadth.

The chain combines TRBV27 with TRBJ2-7; the D is unclear. This clonotype was obtained from a person between 18 and 65 years old who received the Ad26.COV2.S COVID-19 vaccine or a placebo. The sequencing used peripheral blood, collected in a trial of Ad26.COV2.S vaccine versus placebo. As DNA, the CDR3 is TGTGCCAGCGGTTTCGAGCAGTACTTC. Translation gives CASGFEQYF.